This entry concerns a single T cell receptor (beta chain). Its antigen is not known. These data belong to a study of cytomegalovirus exposure and HLA in healthy donors. The PCR contained 60 Vbeta and 13 Jbeta primers. This table comes from immunoSEQ multiplex PCR, and its TCRdb copy is limited to in-frame clones, with some not included. The sample includes roughly 140,000 clones, less than 65% of them seen just once. Broader study findings: Earlier analysis found most TCR beta V segments productive about 87% or about 30% of the time. In a later analysis, DRB1 alleles had the most associated TCRs; HLA-C alleles the fewest. On later analysis, the bulk of CMV-associated TCR beta chains appeared to be HLA-restricted.

CDR3 size: 14 residues. V lost 6 bases to trimming and J lost 6 bases; unmatched junction nucleotides: 4. Germline-derived CDR1 and CDR2 are SNHLY and FYNNEI. This chain joins TRBV2 and TRBJ2-2; 10 nucleotides align to TRBD1. The TCR sequence derives from a woman in her thirties in good health and CMV-seropositive. The source material was PBMCs. CDR3 amino acids: CASRDRGSSGELFF. CDR3 in DNA: TGTGCCAGCAGGGACAGGGGGTCATCCGGGGAGCTGTTTTTT.